Presented here are 21 T cell receptor beta chains from one specimen sequenced in a study of blood T cell repertoires in COVID-19. Only in-frame clones appear in the TCRdb table, and some are missing; sequencing was by immunoSEQ multiplex PCR. Of some 300,000 clones listed, roughly 87% are singletons. Sequencing was done on a sample of PBMCs or T cells enriched from blood (not recorded which). These receptors originate from a woman aged 25-40 years who had recovered from COVID-19.

In its sample, this clone was seen once. This chain joins TRBV5-4 and TRBJ2-3; D is unresolved. V lost 4 bases to trimming and J lost 6 bases, with 12 bases between them. Germline V gene lookup returns CDR1 SGHNT and CDR2 YYREEE (reference sequence). The length of the CDR3 is 13 residues. CDR3 protein: CASSTMTLDTQYF. CDR3 nucleotides: TGTGCCAGCAGCACAATGACACTGGATACGCAGTATTTT.

V gene TRBV7-2 combines with J gene TRBJ2-2, with 8 nucleotides matching TRBD2. This CDR3 comprises 14 residues. CDR1 is SGHTA and CDR2 is FQGNSA in the germline V gene. Losses at the gene ends were 1 base for V and 6 bases for J; bases not matched to a gene: 1. CDR3 in DNA: TGTGCCAGCAGCTTAGGGGGACTAGCCGGGGAGCTGTTTTTT. Protein: CASSLGGLAGELFF.

The CDR3 is CASSHYSGLGNEQFF. CDR3 DNA sequence: TGTGCCAGCAGCCACTATAGCGGGTTGGGCAATGAGCAGTTCTTC. This rearrangement joins TRBV3-1 (or the pseudogene TRBV3-2) to TRBJ2-1, with 7 bases fitting TRBD2. The CDR3 totals 15 residues. The germline V gene has CDR1 LGHDT and CDR2 YNNKEL (reference sequence). V lost 3 bases to trimming and J lost 6 bases; unmatched junction nucleotides: 8.

The chain links TRBV11-3 to TRBJ1-1; D remains unclear. V lost 5 bases to trimming and J lost 0 bases, with 13 bases between them. The CDR3 covers 15 residues. In germline, CDR1 is SGHNT, CDR2 YENEEA. CDR3: CASSQQTILNTEAFF. CDR3 DNA: TGTGCCAGCAGCCAACAGACTATCCTGAACACTGAAGCTTTCTTT.

This chain connects TRBV7-2 to TRBJ2-1, with 11 bases matching TRBD2. J gave up 6 bases and V 5 bases, and 15 bases lay outside the gene matches. Germline V gives CDR1 SGHTA, CDR2 FQGNSA. The CDR3 spans 18 residues. The CDR3 DNA follows: TGTGCCAGCAGCCCCCAAACATTAGCGGGGGGGCCTCCCAATGAGCAGTTCTTC. Its translation is CASSPQTLAGGPPNEQFF.

The rearrangement links TRBV6-5 to TRBJ2-6; TRBD1 might be the D (5 bases). V was pared by 4 bases and J by 2 bases, with 9 bases between. The CDR3 has 15 amino acids. Germline CDR1 and CDR2: MNHEY and SVGAGI. CDR3 loop: CASSSQGPGANVLTF. CDR3 nucleotide sequence: TGTGCCAGCAGTTCGCAGGGTCCTGGGGCCAACGTCCTGACTTTC.

The chain links TRBV7-2 to TRBJ2-1; no firm D call. The length of the CDR3 is 11 residues. Deletions cut 3 bases from V and 9 bases from J, with 6 bases between. Germline CDR1 and CDR2: SGHTA and FQGNSA. This chain's CDR3 is CASSFIIEQFF. CDR3 DNA: TGTGCCAGCAGCTTTATTATTGAGCAGTTCTTC.

The genes are TRBV7-8 and TRBJ2-1, with 10 positions matching TRBD2. The CDR3 covers 15 residues. CDR1 and CDR2 from the germline V gene are SGHVS and FQNEAQ. V lost 1 base, J lost 7 bases, and 4 bases stayed unmatched. In DNA, the CDR3 is TGTGCCAGCAGCTTAGGGCTAGCGGGGGAAAATGAGCAGTTCTTC. The encoded protein is CASSLGLAGENEQFF.

The rearrangement links TRBV12-3 or TRBV12-4 to TRBJ2-1; possible D gene TRBD1, 5 bases. The ends were cut back, 5 bases at V and 10 bases at J, with 15 bases in the middle. The CDR3 runs to 13 residues. The CDR3 DNA follows: TGTGCCAGCAGTCCCGACAGTCTTGGGGAGCAGTTCTTC. Encoded protein: CASSPDSLGEQFF.

The chain employs TRBV9 and TRBJ2-2, with D possibly matching TRBD1 (6 bases). The length of the CDR3 is 16 residues. V was clipped by 3 bases and J by 6 bases, with 18 bases between them. Germline lookup yields CDR1 SGDLS and CDR2 YYNGEE. CDR3 DNA sequence: TGTGCCAGCAGCGAGGGGCCTTGGACAGTGGCCGGGGAGCTGTTTTTT. This codes for CASSEGPWTVAGELFF. The full variable domain, with the rest looked up from reference TRBV9 and TRBJ2-2, is DSGVTQTPKHLITATGQRVTLRCSPRSGDLSVYWYQQSLDQGLQFLIQYYNGEERAKGNILERFSAQQFPDLHSELNLSSLELGDSALYFCASSEGPWTVAGELFFGEGSRLTVL.

The rearrangement uses TRBV3-1 (or the pseudogene TRBV3-2) and TRBJ2-3, with 10 nucleotides matching TRBD1. This CDR3 is built from 17 residues. V was pared by 4 bases and J by 2 bases, with 9 bases of the junction left unmatched. Germline CDR1 and CDR2: LGHDT and YNNKEL (reference sequence). The CDR3 region is CASSRDRGPPFTDTQYF. CDR3 in DNA: TGTGCCAGCAGCCGGGACAGGGGCCCCCCTTTCACAGATACGCAGTATTTT.

V and J are TRBV12-5 and TRBJ1-5, with TRBD1 matching 7 bases. V lost 6 bases and J lost 5; bases outside the gene matches: 7. There are 14 residues in the CDR3. CDR1 and CDR2 (germline): LGHNT, FRNRAP. CDR3 amino acids: CASGRQGRHQPQHF. CDR3 DNA sequence: TGTGCTAGTGGAAGACAGGGCCGCCATCAGCCCCAGCATTTT.

The rearrangement uses TRBV1 and TRBJ1-5. TRBV1 is designated a pseudogene. The CDR3 is 18 residues long. CDR3 sequence: CTSRTGEDGGGRNQPQHF. CDR3 bases: TGCACCAGCAGAACGGGTGAAGACGGGGGAGGACGCAATCAGCCCCAGCATTTT.

The chain recombines TRBV4-3 with TRBJ2-1, with 8 bases fitting TRBD1. CDR3 length: 15 amino acids. The V segment lost 2 bases and the J segment 9 bases; nucleotides outside the gene matches: 9. Germline lookup yields CDR1 LGHNA and CDR2 YSLEER. CDR3 loop: CASSQQIQGVGEQFF. The CDR3 DNA follows: TGCGCCAGCAGCCAACAAATACAGGGGGTGGGTGAGCAGTTCTTC.

The chain carries TRBV24-1 and TRBJ2-5; perhaps TRBD1 as D (5 bases). V was clipped by 3 bases and J by 5 bases, with 15 bases between them. CDR1 and CDR2 (germline): KGHDR, SFDVKD. The CDR3 runs 15 residues. This CDR3 is CATSDTARARETQYF. CDR3 nucleotides: TGTGCCACCAGTGATACGGCCAGGGCCCGGGAGACCCAGTACTTC.

The CDR3 region has the DNA TGCGCCAGCAGGGAACGACAGGGAGTGGCGAACACTGAAGCTTTCTTT. The encoded protein is CASRERQGVANTEAFF. The gene calls are TRBV10-2 and TRBJ1-1; 7 nucleotides align to TRBD1. After removal of 6 bases from V and 1 base from J, the junction contained 11 bases not matched to a gene. Germline V CDR1 and CDR2: WSHSY, SAAADI. This CDR3 has 16 residues.

The chain has TRBV27 and TRBJ2-3, with unresolved D. Trimming cost V 2 bases and J 5 bases, with 17 bases left between them. The germline CDR1 and CDR2 sequences are MNHEY and SMNVEV (reference sequence). The CDR3 has 16 residues. Here the CDR3 reads CASSLRVPSQRDTQYF. CDR3 bases: TGTGCCAGCAGTTTAAGAGTGCCTTCTCAGCGAGATACGCAGTATTTT.

On this clone: The identical CDR3 is also encoded by other nucleotide sequences in the sample. Here the CDR3 DNA reads TGTGCCAGCAGCTTTCTAGCGGGGGGAAGCACAGATACGCAGTATTTT. Encoded protein: CASSFLAGGSTDTQYF. The genes are TRBV7-2 and TRBJ2-3, with 11 bases identical to TRBD2. There are 16 residues in the CDR3. The V segment lost 3 bases and the J segment 0 bases; nucleotides outside the gene matches: 2. CDR1 and CDR2 from the germline V gene are SGHTA and FQGNSA.

The chain employs TRBV5-1 and TRBJ1-6, with D hard to call. Germline V lookup: CDR1 SGHRS, CDR2 YFSETQ. This CDR3 comprises 13 residues. The V end was cut by 3 bases, the J end by 4 bases, with 5 bases between. This chain's CDR3 is CASSSGYNSPLHF. The CDR3 region has the DNA TGCGCCAGCAGCTCCGGGTATAATTCACCCCTCCACTTT.

In this sample, this clone turned up once. The chain uses TRBV28 and TRBJ2-1; 10 nucleotides agree with TRBD1. This CDR3 comprises 16 residues. Germline V gene sequence: CDR1 MDHEN, CDR2 SYDVKM. The J segment lost 6 bases and the V segment lost 7 bases, leaving 12 bases of the junction unmatched. In DNA, the CDR3 is TGTGCCAGCATACCGGCCCGGGGACAGGGGTTCAATGAGCAGTTCTTC. Its translation: CASIPARGQGFNEQFF.

The V call is TRBV11-2, the J call TRBJ1-2, with TRBD1 matching 8 bases. The germline V gene encodes CDR1 SGHAT and CDR2 FQNNGV. The CDR3 length is 15 residues. V shed 5 bases, J shed 2 bases, and the junction held 7 bases outside the gene matches. This CDR3 is CASSPMTGANYGYTF. The CDR3 nucleotides read TGTGCCAGCAGCCCGATGACAGGGGCGAACTATGGCTACACCTTC.